A selection of T cell receptor beta chains follows, all from one sample in a study of blood T cell repertoires in COVID-19. Assay: immunoSEQ multiplex PCR; the TCRdb copy retains only in-frame clones and omits some. The table records 200,000 to 250,000 clones, 86% of them present only once. The sequenced sample was peripheral blood. These receptors all come from a woman aged 45-65 years with COVID-19, enrolled during active disease. Both conserved end residues are part of each CDR3. A D gene is named only where the DNA matches it firmly. For some rows the clone size is stated as once, few or many, or as a class when expanded; others skip it.

j_call,v_call,clone_size,d_call,cdr3_nt,cdr3_aa
TRBJ2-2,TRBV10-3,few,-,TGTGCCATCAGTGTACTCCCGAGCACCGGGGAGCTGTTTTTT,CAISVLPSTGELFF
TRBJ1-2,TRBV4-3,few,-,TGCGCCAGCAGCCAAGAGCAGACAGACAACTATGGCTACACCTTC,CASSQEQTDNYGYTF
TRBJ2-3,TRBV10-3,-,-,TGTGCCATTGCTCAGGACTCAAACACAGATACGCAGTATTTT,CAIAQDSNTDTQYF
TRBJ2-2,TRBV24-1,-,-,TGTGCCACCAGTGACCCAGCGACTTACGGGGAGCTGTTTTTT,CATSDPATYGELFF
TRBJ2-7,TRBV7-8,-,TRBD2,TGTGCCAGCAGCTCACGACTAGCAACCTACGAGCAGTACTTC,CASSSRLATYEQYF
TRBJ1-4,TRBV2,once,-,TGTGCCAGCAGTGAGGGTTGGGGGACTCGACTCAATGAAAAACTGTTTTTT,CASSEGWGTRLNEKLFF
TRBJ1-5,TRBV4-1,-,-,TGCGCCAGCAGCCAAGATATCGGGGAGGCGGATCAGCCCCAGCATTTT,CASSQDIGEADQPQHF
TRBJ1-4,TRBV6-1,-,-,TGTGCCAGCAGTGAGGGGGCTGGGAATGAAAAACTGTTTTTT,CASSEGAGNEKLFF
TRBJ1-2,TRBV7-2,-,-,TGTGCCAGCAGCTTAGGCGGGGGAGGCTACACCTTC,CASSLGGGGYTF
TRBJ1-1,TRBV12-3/TRBV12-4,-,-,TGTGCCAGCAGTTTTAGAGTGTTCGCTGAAGCTTTCTTT,CASSFRVFAEAFF
TRBJ2-2,TRBV12-3/TRBV12-4,-,TRBD1,TGTGCCAGCGGCACAGGGGCCGGGGAGCTGTTTTTT,CASGTGAGELFF
TRBJ1-1,TRBV5-8,-,-,TGTGCCAGCAGCTTTCAGGGATTCGGCACTGAAGCTTTCTTT,CASSFQGFGTEAFF
TRBJ1-4,TRBV28,-,-,TGTGCCAGCAGTTTATGGGTAACGGGGGAGGGAGAAAAACTGTTTTTT,CASSLWVTGEGEKLFF
TRBJ1-3,TRBV25-1,-,-,TGTGCCAGCAGTGGAGCTACTGGAAACACCATATATTTT,CASSGATGNTIYF
TRBJ1-5,TRBV12-3/TRBV12-4,-,-,TGTGCCAGCAAACTGGAGGGCAATCAGCCCCAGCATTTT,CASKLEGNQPQHF
TRBJ2-7,TRBV4-1,-,-,TGCGCCAGCAGCCAAGAAAGGAGGGCCCGGGGGATTGAGCAGTACTTC,CASSQERRARGIEQYF
TRBJ1-2,TRBV6-5,-,-,TGTGCCAGCAGTCCCCGGGGGACTTTCAACTATGGCTACACCTTC,CASSPRGTFNYGYTF
TRBJ2-1,TRBV30,-,TRBD2,TGTGCCTGGAGTGAACCAGCGGGGGGGCAAAATGAGCAGTTCTTC,CAWSEPAGGQNEQFF
TRBJ2-5,TRBV5-5,-,TRBD1,TGTGCCAGCAGCCTTGGGGATACCGGGACAGGGTATACCCAGTACTTC,CASSLGDTGTGYTQYF
TRBJ1-1,TRBV5-1,once,TRBD1,TGCGCCAGCAGCCCCCGACAGGGGTCCACTGAAGCTTTCTTT,CASSPRQGSTEAFF
TRBJ2-5,TRBV4-3,-,-,TGCGCCAGCAGCCAAGATGCGTTCGAGACCCAGTACTTC,CASSQDAFETQYF
TRBJ1-5,TRBV28,-,-,TGTGCCAGCATGCGGGGGGCGGGTGGCAATCAGCCCCAGCATTTT,CASMRGAGGNQPQHF
TRBJ2-3,TRBV5-5,-,-,TGTGCCAGCAGCTTGGCCGGGTCAGCCAACACAGATACGCAGTATTTT,CASSLAGSANTDTQYF